This TCR beta chain was identified during a study of blood T cells in healthy people across ages. On the study more broadly: Template-switching capture recovered about one barcoded beta molecule per two T cells.

This clonotype was seen more than once but under ten times. Antigen: not known. Each individual donor underwent a draw of approximately 10 milliliters of peripheral blood. The study, taken as a whole, reports: CMV infection status of these donors was not known. Whereas aged donors had fewer naive CD4+ cells, long-lived donors had more of them and higher diversity.

There are 15 residues in the CDR3. Germline loops: CDR1 SQVTM, CDR2 ANQGSEA. V lost 8 bases to trimming and J lost 0 bases, with 17 bases between them. It was with a sample-barcoded 5' primer and a J-beta primer mix that a second PCR of about 6 to 11 cycles was run. One entry per CDR3 protein results from TCRdb running MiXCR on the 5' RACE reads. The table has about 1.7 million distinct CDR3 sequences, 28% seen once. Sequenced: blood. The rearrangement uses TRBV29-1 and TRBJ2-1; D remains ambiguous. This receptor was identified in a woman aged 25 to 39 in good health. CDR3 region: CSSYNGPNSYNEQFF. The CDR3 nucleotides read TGCAGCTCCTATAACGGCCCTAACTCCTACAATGAGCAGTTCTTC.